This is a list of T cell receptor beta chains from one sample in a study of blood T cells in healthy people across ages. In TCRdb, the 5' RACE reads were re-called with MiXCR into one record per CDR3 protein. The repertoire holds more than 650,000 distinct CDR3 sequences, with approximately 21% as singletons. The sample consisted of blood. The receptors were gathered from a man in his sixties or seventies in good health. The CDR3 runs from the conserved cysteine through the conserved F or W. A D gene is named only where the DNA matches it firmly. Not every row has a clone size; where given, it reads once, few, many or a size class.

cdr3_aa: CASSMYTGTSNYGYTF
cdr3_nt: TGTGCCAGCAGTATGTACACGGGGACTAGCAACTATGGCTACACCTTC
clone_size: few
d_call: NA
j_call: TRBJ1-2
v_call: TRBV5-8
cdr3_length: 16

cdr3_aa: CASSPASYQETQYF
cdr3_nt: TGTGCCAGCAGCCCTGCCTCTTACCAAGAGACCCAGTACTTC
clone_size: few
d_call: NA
j_call: TRBJ2-5
v_call: TRBV6-5
cdr3_length: 14

cdr3_aa: CASSRRMGEKLFF
cdr3_nt: TGCGCCAGCAGCCGGCGTATGGGGGAAAAACTGTTTTTT
clone_size: few
d_call: NA
j_call: TRBJ1-4
v_call: TRBV4-3
cdr3_length: 13

cdr3_aa: CSAPSQTSTDTQYF
cdr3_nt: TGCAGTGCTCCATCCCAAACTAGCACAGATACGCAGTATTTT
clone_size: few
d_call: NA
j_call: TRBJ2-3
v_call: TRBV20-1
cdr3_length: 14

cdr3_aa: CASSSQLNYGYTF
cdr3_nt: TGTGCCAGCAGCTCACAGCTTAACTATGGCTACACCTTC
clone_size: few
d_call: NA
j_call: TRBJ1-2
v_call: TRBV7-9
cdr3_length: 13

cdr3_aa: CASSPKVETLHEKLFF
cdr3_nt: TGTGCCAGCAGCCCGAAAGTAGAGACACTCCATGAAAAACTGTTTTTT
clone_size: few
d_call: NA
j_call: TRBJ1-4
v_call: TRBV3-1
cdr3_length: 16

cdr3_aa: CASSLLGNEKLFF
cdr3_nt: TGTGCCAGTAGCCTTCTGGGGAATGAAAAACTGTTTTTT
clone_size: NA
d_call: NA
j_call: TRBJ1-4
v_call: TRBV19
cdr3_length: 13

cdr3_aa: CSVEVFQGQETQYF
cdr3_nt: TGCAGCGTTGAAGTTTTCCAGGGTCAAGAGACCCAGTACTTC
clone_size: NA
d_call: NA
j_call: TRBJ2-5
v_call: TRBV29-1
cdr3_length: 14

cdr3_aa: CASSFGRSADTQYF
cdr3_nt: TGTGCCAGCAGTTTTGGGCGGAGCGCAGATACGCAGTATTTT
clone_size: NA
d_call: NA
j_call: TRBJ2-3
v_call: TRBV12-3/TRBV12-4
cdr3_length: 14

cdr3_aa: CANKDRYNEQFF
cdr3_nt: TGTGCCAACAAGGACAGATACAATGAGCAGTTCTTC
clone_size: NA
d_call: NA
j_call: TRBJ2-1
v_call: TRBV12-3/TRBV12-4
cdr3_length: 12

cdr3_aa: CASSPFERGYTF
cdr3_nt: TGTGCCAGCTCCCCGTTCGAGCGGGGCTACACCTTC
clone_size: NA
d_call: NA
j_call: TRBJ1-2
v_call: TRBV18
cdr3_length: 12

cdr3_aa: CASSLGAGLSYNEQFF
cdr3_nt: TGTGCCAGCAGCTTAGGAGCGGGACTCTCCTACAATGAGCAGTTCTTC
clone_size: NA
d_call: TRBD2
j_call: TRBJ2-1
v_call: TRBV11-2
cdr3_length: 16

cdr3_aa: CSAREAANTIYF
cdr3_nt: TGCAGTGCTAGAGAGGCAGCGAACACCATATATTTT
clone_size: few
d_call: NA
j_call: TRBJ1-3
v_call: TRBV20-1
cdr3_length: 12

cdr3_aa: CASSGELTGNEQFF
cdr3_nt: TGCGCCAGCAGCGGGGAGCTTACAGGCAATGAGCAGTTCTTC
clone_size: few
d_call: NA
j_call: TRBJ2-1
v_call: TRBV5-1
cdr3_length: 14

cdr3_aa: CASSYDGGNTEAFF
cdr3_nt: TGTGCCAGCAGTTACGACGGGGGAAACACTGAAGCTTTCTTT
clone_size: NA
d_call: NA
j_call: TRBJ1-1
v_call: TRBV6-6
cdr3_length: 14

cdr3_aa: CASGWGANEKLFF
cdr3_nt: TGTGCCAGCGGGTGGGGAGCTAATGAAAAACTGTTTTTT
clone_size: few
d_call: NA
j_call: TRBJ1-4
v_call: TRBV2
cdr3_length: 13

cdr3_aa: CASSPGLGSAQYF
cdr3_nt: TGTGCCAGCAGCCCGGGACTAGGATCAGCGCAGTATTTT
clone_size: few
d_call: TRBD2
j_call: TRBJ2-3
v_call: TRBV7-9
cdr3_length: 13

cdr3_aa: CASSEGRQGPYEQYF
cdr3_nt: TGTGCCAGCAGTGAAGGTCGACAGGGCCCCTACGAGCAGTACTTC
clone_size: NA
d_call: TRBD1
j_call: TRBJ2-7
v_call: TRBV6-1
cdr3_length: 15

cdr3_aa: CASSDRGNTGELFF
cdr3_nt: TGTGCCAGCAGTGACCGGGGGAACACCGGGGAGCTGTTTTTT
clone_size: few
d_call: NA
j_call: TRBJ2-2
v_call: TRBV12-3/TRBV12-4
cdr3_length: 14

cdr3_aa: CASSLTAYNEQFF
cdr3_nt: TGTGCCAGCAGTTTGACAGCCTACAATGAGCAGTTCTTC
clone_size: many
d_call: NA
j_call: TRBJ2-1
v_call: TRBV12-3/TRBV12-4
cdr3_length: 13

cdr3_aa: CSVGAAGLWDTGELFF
cdr3_nt: TGCAGCGTTGGGGCCGCGGGCCTTTGGGACACCGGGGAGCTGTTTTTT
clone_size: few
d_call: NA
j_call: TRBJ2-2
v_call: TRBV29-1
cdr3_length: 16

cdr3_aa: CASSPWERGTEAFF
cdr3_nt: TGCGCCAGCAGCCCCTGGGAGAGAGGCACTGAAGCTTTCTTT
clone_size: NA
d_call: NA
j_call: TRBJ1-1
v_call: TRBV5-1
cdr3_length: 14

cdr3_aa: CASSFRLARKTQYF
cdr3_nt: TGTGCCAGCAGTTTTCGACTAGCGAGGAAGACCCAGTACTTC
clone_size: few
d_call: TRBD2
j_call: TRBJ2-5
v_call: TRBV12-3/TRBV12-4
cdr3_length: 14

cdr3_aa: CASSFARDQPQHF
cdr3_nt: TGTGCCAGCAGTTTTGCCCGGGATCAGCCCCAGCATTTT
clone_size: few
d_call: NA
j_call: TRBJ1-5
v_call: TRBV12-3/TRBV12-4
cdr3_length: 13

cdr3_aa: CASSPQGRDYGYTF
cdr3_nt: TGTGCCAGCAGTCCCCAGGGTAGGGACTATGGCTACACCTTC
clone_size: NA
d_call: NA
j_call: TRBJ1-2
v_call: TRBV27
cdr3_length: 14

cdr3_aa: CASSLDGSVSYEQYF
cdr3_nt: TGTGCCAGCAGTTTAGACGGGAGTGTCTCCTACGAGCAGTACTTC
clone_size: few
d_call: NA
j_call: TRBJ2-7
v_call: TRBV12-3/TRBV12-4
cdr3_length: 15

cdr3_aa: CASSVIGGTDTQYF
cdr3_nt: TGCGCCAGCAGCGTAATAGGTGGCACAGATACGCAGTATTTT
clone_size: NA
d_call: NA
j_call: TRBJ2-3
v_call: TRBV5-1
cdr3_length: 14

cdr3_aa: CASSQEWIPNTEAFF
cdr3_nt: TGCGCCAGCAGCCAAGAGTGGATTCCGAACACTGAAGCTTTCTTT
clone_size: NA
d_call: NA
j_call: TRBJ1-1
v_call: TRBV4-3
cdr3_length: 15

cdr3_aa: CASSQEKGFGNQPQHF
cdr3_nt: TGCGCCAGCAGCCAAGAGAAGGGATTCGGCAATCAGCCCCAGCATTTT
clone_size: few
d_call: NA
j_call: TRBJ1-5
v_call: TRBV4-1
cdr3_length: 16

cdr3_aa: CASSLWGTEPPETQYF
cdr3_nt: TGTGCCAGCAGTTTATGGGGGACGGAACCCCCGGAGACCCAGTACTTC
clone_size: NA
d_call: NA
j_call: TRBJ2-5
v_call: TRBV12-3/TRBV12-4
cdr3_length: 16

cdr3_aa: CSVGKTGTDTQYF
cdr3_nt: TGCAGCGTTGGAAAGACAGGCACAGATACGCAGTATTTT
clone_size: many
d_call: NA
j_call: TRBJ2-3
v_call: TRBV29-1
cdr3_length: 13

cdr3_aa: CATSRDPQRGTEVGQFF
cdr3_nt: TGTGCCACCAGCAGAGATCCTCAGCGGGGAACAGAAGTGGGGCAGTTCTTC
clone_size: NA
d_call: TRBD2
j_call: TRBJ2-1
v_call: TRBV15
cdr3_length: 17

cdr3_aa: CAWRAMGLGTEAFF
cdr3_nt: TGTGCCTGGAGAGCGATGGGGCTGGGGACTGAAGCTTTCTTT
clone_size: few
d_call: NA
j_call: TRBJ1-1
v_call: TRBV30
cdr3_length: 14

cdr3_aa: CASSLTDYEQYF
cdr3_nt: TGTGCCAGCAGCCTGACGGATTACGAGCAGTACTTC
clone_size: many
d_call: NA
j_call: TRBJ2-7
v_call: TRBV7-2
cdr3_length: 12

cdr3_aa: CAISQGEVKTEAFF
cdr3_nt: TGTGCCATCAGTCAAGGAGAGGTGAAAACTGAAGCTTTCTTT
clone_size: NA
d_call: NA
j_call: TRBJ1-1
v_call: TRBV10-3
cdr3_length: 14

cdr3_aa: CASSVGDLGNQPQHF
cdr3_nt: TGCGCCAGCAGCGTGGGGGACCTGGGCAATCAGCCCCAGCATTTT
clone_size: NA
d_call: NA
j_call: TRBJ1-5
v_call: TRBV5-1
cdr3_length: 15

cdr3_aa: CASSLDGRAFNEQFF
cdr3_nt: TGTGCCAGCAGCTTAGACGGGAGGGCCTTCAATGAGCAGTTCTTC
clone_size: few
d_call: TRBD2
j_call: TRBJ2-1
v_call: TRBV7-2
cdr3_length: 15

cdr3_aa: CASRLTAQANEKLFF
cdr3_nt: TGTGCCAGCAGACTAACGGCCCAGGCTAATGAAAAACTGTTTTTT
clone_size: NA
d_call: NA
j_call: TRBJ1-4
v_call: TRBV12-3/TRBV12-4
cdr3_length: 15

cdr3_aa: CASSVSDTQYF
cdr3_nt: TGTGCCAGCAGCGTGTCTGATACGCAGTATTTT
clone_size: many
d_call: NA
j_call: TRBJ2-3
v_call: TRBV14
cdr3_length: 11

cdr3_aa: CASTYSYGYTF
cdr3_nt: TGTGCCAGCACTTACAGCTATGGCTACACCTTC
clone_size: NA
d_call: NA
j_call: TRBJ1-2
v_call: TRBV6-1
cdr3_length: 11

cdr3_aa: CASSPGQIEAFF
cdr3_nt: TGTGCCAGCAGCCCGGGACAGATCGAAGCTTTCTTT
clone_size: few
d_call: TRBD1
j_call: TRBJ1-1
v_call: TRBV5-5
cdr3_length: 12

cdr3_aa: CSAKSWGRADYGYTF
cdr3_nt: TGCAGTGCTAAATCATGGGGAAGGGCGGACTATGGCTACACCTTC
clone_size: few
d_call: NA
j_call: TRBJ1-2
v_call: TRBV20-1
cdr3_length: 15

cdr3_aa: CASSLTATPQHF
cdr3_nt: TGTGCCAGCAGTCTAACAGCGACGCCCCAGCATTTT
clone_size: NA
d_call: NA
j_call: TRBJ1-5
v_call: TRBV12-3/TRBV12-4
cdr3_length: 12

cdr3_aa: CASTSLVETPDTQYF
cdr3_nt: TGTGCCAGCACCTCCTTAGTCGAAACTCCAGATACGCAGTATTTT
clone_size: NA
d_call: NA
j_call: TRBJ2-3
v_call: TRBV28
cdr3_length: 15

cdr3_aa: CASSPQSYTEAFF
cdr3_nt: TGTGCCAGCAGCCCACAGAGTTACACTGAAGCTTTCTTT
clone_size: few
d_call: NA
j_call: TRBJ1-1
v_call: TRBV7-2
cdr3_length: 13

cdr3_aa: CASSQGGTAQETQYF
cdr3_nt: TGCGCCAGCAGCCAAGGTGGGACAGCCCAAGAGACCCAGTACTTC
clone_size: few
d_call: TRBD1
j_call: TRBJ2-5
v_call: TRBV4-1
cdr3_length: 15

cdr3_aa: CASSPTSASGSRDEQFF
cdr3_nt: TGTGCCAGCAGCCCAACCTCGGCTAGCGGGAGTAGGGATGAGCAGTTCTTC
clone_size: few
d_call: TRBD2
j_call: TRBJ2-1
v_call: TRBV7-3
cdr3_length: 17

cdr3_aa: CASSLSGPSHNEQFF
cdr3_nt: TGCGCCAGCAGCTTGTCAGGGCCCAGCCACAATGAGCAGTTCTTC
clone_size: NA
d_call: NA
j_call: TRBJ2-1
v_call: TRBV5-1
cdr3_length: 15

cdr3_aa: CATSDYGSETDTQYF
cdr3_nt: TGTGCCACCAGTGATTATGGTTCTGAAACAGATACGCAGTATTTT
clone_size: NA
d_call: NA
j_call: TRBJ2-3
v_call: TRBV24-1
cdr3_length: 15

cdr3_aa: CASSKTRLGRPDEQFF
cdr3_nt: TGTGCCAGCAGCAAGACCCGACTAGGTCGACCGGATGAGCAGTTCTTC
clone_size: NA
d_call: NA
j_call: TRBJ2-1
v_call: TRBV6-1
cdr3_length: 16

cdr3_aa: CASSSTSGRDTQYF
cdr3_nt: TGTGCCAGCAGCTCGACTAGCGGGAGGGATACGCAGTATTTT
clone_size: NA
d_call: TRBD2
j_call: TRBJ2-3
v_call: TRBV7-2
cdr3_length: 14

cdr3_aa: CASSGSRDTQYF
cdr3_nt: TGTGCCAGCAGCGGTAGTCGAGATACGCAGTATTTT
clone_size: few
d_call: NA
j_call: TRBJ2-3
v_call: TRBV9
cdr3_length: 12

cdr3_aa: CASSRTSGPFSYNEQFF
cdr3_nt: TGTGCCAGCAGCAGGACTAGCGGGCCCTTCTCCTACAATGAGCAGTTCTTC
clone_size: few
d_call: TRBD2
j_call: TRBJ2-1
v_call: TRBV12-3/TRBV12-4
cdr3_length: 17